The 11 T cell receptor beta chains given below trace back to one sample, sequenced in a study of CD8+ T cells in alopecia areata. Reverse transcription of extracted RNA yielded cDNA, which provided the sequencing template. Profiled with immunoSEQ multiplex PCR; TCRdb holds only in-frame clones, not every one. The sample lists 110,000 to 150,000 clones; around half were seen once. As to treatment: oral pan-JAK inhibitor, 5-10 mg twice daily. The sequences come from CD8+ T cells sorted from blood, collected at week 4, from a patient treated with tofacitinib. These receptors all stem from a human donor with alopecia areata.

The chain employs TRBV23-1 and TRBJ1-2; D is perhaps TRBD1 (5 bases). TRBV23-1 is flagged as an ORF with uncertain function. Between the trimmed V and J ends, which lost 2 bases and 4 bases, there was a span of 8 bases. The CDR3 is 13 amino acids. CDR3 residues: CASSQGTAYGYTF. DNA of the CDR3: TGCGCCAGCAGTCAAGGGACGGCCTATGGCTACACCTTC.

This chain links TRBV29-1 with TRBJ2-5; 11 positions match TRBD2. Germline CDR1 reads SQVTM; CDR2 reads ANQGSEA. This CDR3 region has 18 residues. The V and J ends lost 2 bases and 1 base, in that order; junction bases with no gene match: 12. The CDR3 here is CSVERWASGGILQETQYF. CDR3 bases: TGCAGCGTTGAAAGGTGGGCTAGCGGGGGGATACTCCAAGAGACCCAGTACTTC.

The V and J genes are TRBV2 and TRBJ2-3, with D possibly TRBD2 on 5 matching bases. Trimming shortened V by 8 bases and J by 3 bases, and 21 bases separated the two germline ends. The CDR3 sequence is 16 residues long. Germline V gene lookup returns CDR1 SNHLY and CDR2 FYNNEI. Here the CDR3 reads CASRFTRGSGTDTQYF. CDR3 sequence (DNA): TGTGCCAGCCGTTTTACGAGAGGGTCTGGGACAGATACGCAGTATTTT.

This clone showed up just a few times. V usage is TRBV29-1 and J usage is TRBJ2-7, with D possibly matching TRBD1 (5 bases). V was shortened by 5 bases and J by 2 bases, with 16 bases between the two germline ends. Germline V lookup: CDR1 SQVTM, CDR2 ANQGSEA. The CDR3 is 14 amino acids. CDR3 sequence (DNA): TGCAGCGTTCAGGAGCATAGGGGAACCTACGAGCAGTACTTC. Its translation is CSVQEHRGTYEQYF.

The chain links TRBV21-1 to TRBJ2-5; no check of the table's D call, TRBD2, against the DNA was made. TRBV21-1 is flagged as a pseudogene. The CDR3 covers 14 residues. CDR3 region: CAARRGARVETQYF. CDR3 DNA: TGTGCCGCCAGACGGGGGGCAAGGGTGGAGACCCAGTACTTC.

The table lists this clone with a few counts. V is TRBV5-1 and J is TRBJ2-7, with no clear D. The CDR3 sequence is 13 residues long. Germline CDR1 is SGHRS and CDR2 is YFSETQ. V lost 0 bases and J 2 bases, leaving 6 bases between the germline ends. This CDR3 is CASSLGGPYEQYF. The DNA for the CDR3 is TGCGCCAGCAGCTTGGGGGGTCCCTACGAGCAGTACTTC.

This clone came up many times. The gene calls are TRBV2 and TRBJ2-1; possible D gene TRBD1, 6 bases. Germline V gene data show CDR1 as SNHLY and CDR2 as FYNNEI. CDR3 length: 12 residues. V lost 9 bases and J lost 10, with 16 bases in between. CDR3 bases: TGTGCCAGTAGGGGGATTTCGAGGGAGCAGTTCTTC. The encoded protein is CASRGISREQFF.

The genes are TRBV5-1 and TRBJ2-1, with D tentatively TRBD1 or TRBD2 (5 bases each). The CDR3 loop spans 12 amino acids. From germline, CDR1 is SGHRS and CDR2 YFSETQ. V lost 4 bases and J lost 9, with 11 bases in between. The CDR3 protein is CASSPTGPEQFF. The CDR3 region has the DNA TGCGCCAGCAGCCCGACGGGACCTGAGCAGTTCTTC.

The chain combines TRBV19 with TRBJ2-7, with D tentatively TRBD1 (5 bases). Germline V CDR1 and CDR2: LNHDA, SQIVND (reference sequence). The CDR3 has 11 residues. V lost 8 bases and J lost 5, with 10 bases in between. CDR3 nucleotide sequence: TGTGCCAGTCGTACAGGAAACGAGCAGTACTTC. This gives the protein CASRTGNEQYF. Based on the CDR3 plus reference TRBV19 and TRBJ2-7, the full variable domain is DGGITQSPKYLFRKEGQNVTLSCEQNLNHDAMYWYRQDPGQGLRLIYYSQIVNDFQKGDIAEGYSVSREKKESFPLTVTSAQKNPTAFYLCASRTGNEQYFGPGTRLTVT.

With respect to this clone: Other DNA sequences in this sample translate to the same CDR3. The J gene is TRBJ2-3, the V gene TRBV30; D uncertain. V gave up 0 bases and J gave up 2 bases, with 0 bases separating them. The CDR3 extends over 11 amino acids. The germline gives CDR1 GTSNPN, CDR2 SVGIG (reference sequence). The CDR3 DNA is TGTGCCTGGAGTGTCACAGATACGCAGTATTTT. Protein: CAWSVTDTQYF.

CDR3 region: CASTPTVGPFTDTQYF. Here the CDR3 DNA reads TGTGCCAGCACCCCAACGGTAGGGCCTTTCACAGATACGCAGTATTTT. This chain joins TRBV27 and TRBJ2-3; no firm D call. Germline lookup yields CDR1 MNHEY and CDR2 SMNVEV (reference sequence). V was pared by 7 bases and J by 2 bases, with 19 bases between. The CDR3 runs 16 residues.